This T cell receptor (beta chain) came from a study of cytomegalovirus exposure and HLA in healthy donors (dated by TCRdb to 2016 to 2017). At the level of the whole study: In an earlier analysis of 587 of the donors, roughly 300 Gb of sequence data and just under 120 million unique TCR beta sequences from about 180 million T cells were reported. About 330 gigabases of sequencing data and about 92 million unique TCR sequences made up an early release that covered some 640 HLA-typed donors. Of the 300 to 400 genotyped donors, about 80% fell in the genetic ancestry cluster associated with self-reported Caucasian donors. The study aimed to test whether signatures of past pathogen exposure could be identified by cataloging public T cell receptors. The study profiled the T cell repertoires of under 850 subjects by immunosequencing and related them to cytomegalovirus serostatus. Besides the first cohort of roughly 700 subjects, a separate validation cohort made up of 120 different subjects was used. To predict cytomegalovirus infection status, the study combined high-throughput TCR immunosequencing, statistical association of individual TCRs with disease status, and machine learning. To study patterns of TCR occurrence, a later analysis re-analyzed previously published TCR beta repertoires from more than 550 donors and added high-resolution HLA genotyping. Rather than drawing on any new phenotypic data, the later analysis identified candidate immune exposures from TCR beta sequences and the way those sequences occurred across donors. An earlier analysis of some 500 of the donors used high-throughput TCR beta sequencing to judge whether each TCR beta V gene segment behaved as functional or pseudogenic. Donor age, sex, ethnicity and CMV serostatus were compiled together with the repertoire data. In a later genetic analysis, genome-wide SNP genotypes for about 60% of the 666 donors were used, and that subset was treated as a discovery cohort. All discovery cohort repertoires had been generated on a single sequencing platform. HLA typing covered class I and class II loci at four-digit resolution. The number of typed donors differed by locus: roughly 629-640 for A, B, C, DRB1 and DQB1; about 520 for DQA1; roughly 600 for DPA1; and around 450 for DPB1. Because of strong linkage in the cohort, roughly five DR-DQ haplotypes were treated as single units for association and clustering. On average, approximately 250,000 unique TCR beta nucleotide sequences were sequenced per donor among about 400 genotyped donors of the cohort, with about 19% of those sequences being non-productive. What the research found in general, with its limitations: Compared with equally common non-associated chains, HLA-associated TCR beta chains in a later analysis were more clonally expanded and had lower generation probabilities. The authors suggested that the approach could potentially be generalized to other disease states and immunological phenotypes. Correlated functional status among segregating V segments might be attributable to linkage disequilibrium, but an unknown experimental factor could not be ruled out. Presence/absence analyses assumed roughly uniform sequencing depth across donors, an assumption that may not hold. Across donors, most TCR sequences were observed very rarely, whereas some public TCRs were present in many individuals. Because HLA typing was unavailable for some donors at each locus, only the typed subset was used in association tests. Some IMGT-functional V segments, including TRBV6-2 and TRBV6-3, could not be told apart with the 87-base-pair reads, so those segments were excluded. The sequencing pipeline was judged likely to have produced a cluster of highly shared sequence variants as a technical artifact. According to a later analysis, most CMV-associated TCR beta chains appeared to be HLA-restricted, and the HLA associations seemed to be driven largely by CMV exposure. In an earlier analysis of about 600 of the donors, most TCR beta V segments appeared in productive rearrangements about 87% or about 30% of the time, broadly matching IMGT annotations. In a later genetic analysis, a missense DCLRE1C variant was associated with V-gene and J-gene trimming of TCR beta chains, and the association was replicated in an independent cohort. The study gave a list of some 150 TCR beta chains associated with cytomegalovirus. In vitro tests confirmed that three of the cytomegalovirus-associated TCR beta chains recognize cytomegalovirus antigens. Cytomegalovirus status was reported to be diagnosed by the classifier with high specificity and sensitivity in both the original and validation cohorts. A further reported finding was that TCR beta sequences accurately predicted the HLA-A and HLA-B alleles for most subjects in the first cohort. In a later analysis, several top co-occurrence clusters were reported to appear linked to parvovirus B19, influenza, CMV and Epstein-Barr virus. According to a later analysis, TCR association rates differed among HLA loci, with DRB1 alleles showing the most associated TCRs and HLA-C alleles showing the fewest. At a false discovery rate of 0.05, a later analysis linked 16,000 or so TCR beta sequences to specific HLA alleles. Because counts were too low, about 17 rarely observed V segments, including chromosome 9 orphons, were excluded from the earlier analysis of around 640 of the donors. This cohort had only TCR beta chains sequenced, and the lack of alpha or paired-chain data limited which features could be detected. When HLA alleles, especially DR and DQ, strongly co-occurred, TCR associations were difficult to assign to individual alleles. Immune exposure information for the cohort was limited to CMV serostatus. In a later genetic analysis, fewer N-insertions in productive TCRs were reported among donors in an Asian-associated ancestry cluster than the roughly 700-donor mean.

The library was built by means of the immunoSEQ multiplex PCR assay. For the multiplex PCR, a mixture combining 60 forward primers for TCR Vbeta segments and 13 reverse primers for TCR Jbeta segments was used. The CDR3 region of rearranged TCR beta genes was amplified from genomic DNA by a multiplex PCR assay. The Illumina HiSeq System was used to sequence the amplified TCR beta libraries as 87-base-pair reads. The authors' analysis ran thus. Across the roughly 600 repertoires, a later analysis counted 80 million or so unique TCR beta chains, 9.5 million to 12 million of which were shared by at least two donors. Raw reads were error-corrected and collapsed into unique sequences with a nearest-neighbor algorithm that merged closely related sequences to remove PCR and sequencing errors. V, D and J gene segments were assigned by aligning CDR3 sequences to IMGT reference sequences. Each retained sequence needed at least a six-nucleotide match to both a V gene segment and a J gene segment. Rearrangements were classified as productive when the CDR3 lacked stop codons and remained in frame with V and J, and all other rearrangements were classified as non-productive. CDR3 was defined by IMGT convention, running from the second conserved V-encoded cysteine to the conserved J-encoded phenylalanine. In an earlier analysis of 587 of the donors, sequences lacking an unambiguous match to a single V gene segment were excluded. In an earlier analysis of around 590 of the donors, a V segment was called functional when productive rearrangements were above 56.7%, and segregating when the standard deviation between donors exceeded 5%. A statistical classification framework was built for diagnosing cytomegalovirus status from the catalog of TCR beta chain sequences. A later analysis assigned V and J genes by comparing TCR nucleotide sequences with IMGT/GENE-DB human TR gene sequences. The TCRdist pipeline was used in a later analysis to assign CDR3 sequences and most-parsimonious VDJ recombination scenarios. In a later analysis, each TCR beta chain was defined by its CDR3 amino acid sequence together with its V-gene family, and reads without a unique V-gene family were excluded. To address suspected cross-contamination and a sequencing artifact, a later analysis removed approximately 600 highly shared, low-generation-probability nucleotide sequences. For each public chain, a later analysis derived a clonal expansion index from normalized ranks of inferred template counts within each repertoire. In a later analysis, generation probabilities were computed using a VDJ recombination model fitted to out-of-frame rearrangements, and the results were checked against IGoR. In a later analysis, TCR-TCR, TCR-HLA and TCR-CMV co-occurrence was scored with hypergeometric tests, and a repertoire-size bias correction was applied to TCR pairs. False discovery rates were estimated in a later analysis by permuting HLA or CMV assignments 20 times. In a later analysis, co-occurring TCRs were grouped using DBSCAN, with TCRdist sequence similarity added in when clustering inside HLA-allele-positive subsets. Co-occurrence clustering excluded repertoires with fewer than 30,000 or more than 120,000 public chains, plus five with anomalous nucleotide sharing. The source is immuneACCESS, and TCRdb retained only in-frame sequences with V and J called. Part of the clones is not carried over; for the studies checked, unresolved V genes explain less than half of this, and the remainder is unexplained. The V and J calls and clone size come from that table; D and trimming were worked out from the DNA. The sample table contains tens of thousands of clones; only one count was recorded for about 81% of them. The ten largest clones capture 6.5% of the sample.

The cohort comprised more than 550 healthy bone marrow donors. All cohort members were sampled while nominally healthy, although unrecorded immune exposures were likely present. Of the approximately 700 cohort members, approximately 290 had a positive CMV serostatus and about 360 had a negative one, while no CMV serostatus was recorded for the donor. A peripheral blood sample was collected from each donor, and TCR beta sequencing was performed on peripheral blood mononuclear cells. Genomic DNA was extracted from the blood cell samples with the Qiagen DNeasy Blood Extraction Kit. V is cut back by 6 bases and J by 4 bases, with 12 bases in the junction unmatched. From the germline V gene, CDR1 is SGDLS and CDR2 is YYNGEE. From the cysteine through the phenylalanine, the CDR3 covers 17 amino acids. This entry keeps only the CDR3 DNA: 51 bases, framed from base 1. To note about this clone: Its antigen is still unknown. Base qualities are missing; no much larger clone stands one base away.

Recombination connected TRBV9 to TRBJ2-3, with 12 central nucleotides matching TRBD2. The sequencing sample was made of PBMCs. This receptor was taken from a human donor in good health. The CDR3 here reads CASIVASGGAGADTQYF. The nucleotides read TGTGCCAGCATTGTGGCTAGCGGGGGGGCCGGGGCAGATACGCAGTATTTT.